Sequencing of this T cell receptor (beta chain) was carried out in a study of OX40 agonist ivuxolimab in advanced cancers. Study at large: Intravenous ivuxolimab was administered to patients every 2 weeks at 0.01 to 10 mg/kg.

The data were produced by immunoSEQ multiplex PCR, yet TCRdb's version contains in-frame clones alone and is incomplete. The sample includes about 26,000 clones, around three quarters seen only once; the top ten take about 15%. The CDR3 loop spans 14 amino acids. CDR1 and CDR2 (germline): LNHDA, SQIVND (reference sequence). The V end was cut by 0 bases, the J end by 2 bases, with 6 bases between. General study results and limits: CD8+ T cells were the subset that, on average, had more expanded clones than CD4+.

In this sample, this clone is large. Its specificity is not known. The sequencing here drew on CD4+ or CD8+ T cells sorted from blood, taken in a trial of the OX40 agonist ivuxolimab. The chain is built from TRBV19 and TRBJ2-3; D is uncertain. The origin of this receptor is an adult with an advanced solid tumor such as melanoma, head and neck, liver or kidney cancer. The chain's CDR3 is CASSIDYNTDTQYF. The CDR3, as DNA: TGTGCCAGTAGTATAGACTACAACACAGATACGCAGTATTTT.